The entry below gives a single T cell receptor (beta chain) sequence along with its context. Its antigen is still unknown. Ophthalmopathy donors were characterized by moderate-to-severe activity, CAS of at least 3, NOSPECS of at least 4, and duration under 3 months. Someone took the PBMCs out of approximately 9.2 ml of fresh peripheral blood. This sample stems from a study of Graves' ophthalmopathy and Graves' hyperthyroidism. Scientists amplified the TCR beta CDR3 regions from RNA transcripts. An opening RT-PCR round employed HTBI primers and preceded a second-round multiplex PCR. TCRdb fed the multiplex PCR reads into MiXCR, producing one record per CDR3 protein. The table has over 40,000 distinct CDR3 sequences, around 50% seen once. Study-level results: Clonotypes were expanded in thyroid at above 0.001 frequency, and most also appeared in blood. The model's prediction of ophthalmopathy progression had approximately 71% sensitivity and around 72% specificity.

Sequences were obtained from peripheral blood. This receptor was taken from an adult man with Graves' ophthalmopathy.

This CDR3 reads CASRKQGARGNQPQHF. The CDR3, as DNA: TGTGCCAGTAGGAAACAGGGGGCGCGGGGCAATCAGCCCCAGCATTTT. The chain is built from TRBV19 and TRBJ1-5, with 9 bases fitting TRBD1. The CDR3 loop spans 16 amino acids. V was clipped by 6 bases and J by 2 bases; unmatched bases: 8. The V gene's germline CDR1 is LNHDA and CDR2 SQIVND (reference sequence).